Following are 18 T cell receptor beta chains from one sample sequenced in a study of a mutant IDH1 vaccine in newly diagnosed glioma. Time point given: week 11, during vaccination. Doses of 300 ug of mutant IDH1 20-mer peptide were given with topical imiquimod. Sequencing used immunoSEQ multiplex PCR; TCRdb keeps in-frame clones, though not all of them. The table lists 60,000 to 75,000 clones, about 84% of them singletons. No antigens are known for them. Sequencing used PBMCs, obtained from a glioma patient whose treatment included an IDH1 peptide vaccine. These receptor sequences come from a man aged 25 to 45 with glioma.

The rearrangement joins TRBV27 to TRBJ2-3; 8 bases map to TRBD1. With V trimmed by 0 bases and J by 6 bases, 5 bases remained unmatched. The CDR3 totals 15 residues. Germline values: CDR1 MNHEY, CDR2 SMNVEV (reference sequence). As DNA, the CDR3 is TGTGCCAGCAGTTTATCAAGGACAGGGCTGGATACGCAGTATTTT. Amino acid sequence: CASSLSRTGLDTQYF.

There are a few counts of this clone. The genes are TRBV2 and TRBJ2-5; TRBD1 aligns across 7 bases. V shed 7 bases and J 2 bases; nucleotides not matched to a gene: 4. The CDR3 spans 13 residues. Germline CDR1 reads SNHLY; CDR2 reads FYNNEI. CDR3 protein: CASIGQVQETQYF. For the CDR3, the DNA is TGTGCCAGCATTGGACAGGTTCAAGAGACCCAGTACTTC.

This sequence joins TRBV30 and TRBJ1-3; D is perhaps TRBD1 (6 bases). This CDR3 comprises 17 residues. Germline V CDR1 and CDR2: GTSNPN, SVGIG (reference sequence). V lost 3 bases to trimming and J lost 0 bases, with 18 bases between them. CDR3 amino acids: CAWRGGRMGVSGNTIYF. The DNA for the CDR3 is TGTGCCTGGAGAGGGGGAAGGATGGGTGTCTCTGGAAACACCATATATTTT.

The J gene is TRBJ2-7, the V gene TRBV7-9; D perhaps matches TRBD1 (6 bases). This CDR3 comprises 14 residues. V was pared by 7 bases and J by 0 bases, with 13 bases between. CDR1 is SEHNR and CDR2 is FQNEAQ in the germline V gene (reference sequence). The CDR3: CASTSTGNSYEQYF. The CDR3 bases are TGTGCCAGCACCTCGACAGGCAACTCCTACGAGCAGTACTTC. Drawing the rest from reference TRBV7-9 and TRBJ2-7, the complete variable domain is DTGVSQNPRHKITKRGQNVTFRCDPISEHNRLYWYRQTLGQGPEFLTYFQNEAQLEKSRLLSDRFSAERPKGSFSTLEIQRTEQGDSAMYLCASTSTGNSYEQYFGPGTRLTVT.

CDR3 loop: CASSQERGMDGYTF. The CDR3, as DNA: TGCGCCAGCAGCCAAGAACGGGGGATGGATGGCTACACCTTC. The V call is TRBV4-3, the J call TRBJ1-2; possible D gene TRBD1, 5 bases. Trimming shortened V by 0 bases and J by 6 bases, and 11 bases separated the two germline ends. CDR1 and CDR2 from the germline V gene are LGHNA and YSLEER. The CDR3 runs to 14 residues.

CDR3 sequence: CASRGREKLFF. Written as DNA, the CDR3 is TGTGCCAGCAGGGGACGGGAAAAACTGTTTTTT. This chain links TRBV7-9 with TRBJ1-4; D is possibly TRBD1 (5 bases). Trimming left V 6 bases short and J 8 bases short, with 7 bases between. Germline V CDR1 and CDR2: SEHNR, FQNEAQ (reference sequence). CDR3 length: 11 amino acids.

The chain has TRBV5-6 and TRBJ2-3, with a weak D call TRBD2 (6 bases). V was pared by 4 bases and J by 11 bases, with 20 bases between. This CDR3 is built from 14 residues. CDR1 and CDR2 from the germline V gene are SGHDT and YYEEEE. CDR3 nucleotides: TGTGCCAGCAGCCTCCTAGCGAGAGGAAGGGTGCAGTATTTT. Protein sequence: CASSLLARGRVQYF.

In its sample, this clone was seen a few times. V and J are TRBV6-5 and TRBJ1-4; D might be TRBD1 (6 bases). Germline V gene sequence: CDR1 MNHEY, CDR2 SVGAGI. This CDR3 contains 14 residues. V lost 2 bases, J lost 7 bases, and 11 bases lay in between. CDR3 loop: CASSYGRGAEKLFF. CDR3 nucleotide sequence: TGTGCCAGCAGTTACGGGAGGGGGGCTGAAAAACTGTTTTTT.

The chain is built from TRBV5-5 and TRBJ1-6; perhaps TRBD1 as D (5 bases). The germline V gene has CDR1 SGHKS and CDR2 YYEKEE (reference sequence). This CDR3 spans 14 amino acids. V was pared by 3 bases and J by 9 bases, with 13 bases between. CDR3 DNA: TGTGCCAGCAGCTGGGACCGACAAGGTTCACCCCTCCACTTT. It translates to CASSWDRQGSPLHF.

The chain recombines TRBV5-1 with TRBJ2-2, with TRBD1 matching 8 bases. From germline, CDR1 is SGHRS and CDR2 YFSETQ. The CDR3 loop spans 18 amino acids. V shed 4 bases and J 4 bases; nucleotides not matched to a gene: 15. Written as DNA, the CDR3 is TGCGCCAGCAGCCCTGCCATCACCGGGACAGGTGCCACCGGGGAGCTGTTTTTT. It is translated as CASSPAITGTGATGELFF.

The CDR3 protein is CGGAGDVGETQYF. The CDR3 DNA sequence: TGTGGGGGGGCGGGAGATGTCGGAGAGACCCAGTACTTC. V usage is TRBV6-1 and J usage is TRBJ2-5; D is perhaps TRBD2 (7 bases). CDR3 length: 13 residues. CDR1 is MNHNS and CDR2 is SASEGT in the germline V gene.

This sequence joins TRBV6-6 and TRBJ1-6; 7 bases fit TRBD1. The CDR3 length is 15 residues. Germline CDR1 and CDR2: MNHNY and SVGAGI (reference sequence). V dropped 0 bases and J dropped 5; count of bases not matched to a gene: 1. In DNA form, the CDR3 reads TGTGCCAGCAGTTACTCAACAGGGGATAATTCACCCCTCCACTTT. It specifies CASSYSTGDNSPLHF.

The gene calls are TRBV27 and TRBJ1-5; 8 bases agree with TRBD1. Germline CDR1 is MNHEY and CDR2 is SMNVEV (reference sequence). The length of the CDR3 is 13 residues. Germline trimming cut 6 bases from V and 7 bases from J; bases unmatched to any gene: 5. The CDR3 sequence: CASSGTGGQPQHF. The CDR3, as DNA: TGTGCCAGCAGCGGGACAGGTGGCCAGCCCCAGCATTTT.

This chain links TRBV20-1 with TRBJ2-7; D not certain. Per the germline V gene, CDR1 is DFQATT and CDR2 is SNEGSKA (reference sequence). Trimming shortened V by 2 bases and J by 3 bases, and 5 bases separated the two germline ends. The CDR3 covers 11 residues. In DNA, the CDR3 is TGCAGTGCTAGAATCCTCTACGAGCAGTACTTC. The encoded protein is CSARILYEQYF.

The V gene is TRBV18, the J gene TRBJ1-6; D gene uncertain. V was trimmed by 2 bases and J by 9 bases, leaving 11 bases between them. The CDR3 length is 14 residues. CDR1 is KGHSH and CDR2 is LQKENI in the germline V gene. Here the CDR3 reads CASSPGEGGSPLHF. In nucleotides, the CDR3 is TGTGCCAGCTCACCAGGAGAGGGCGGTTCACCCCTCCACTTT.

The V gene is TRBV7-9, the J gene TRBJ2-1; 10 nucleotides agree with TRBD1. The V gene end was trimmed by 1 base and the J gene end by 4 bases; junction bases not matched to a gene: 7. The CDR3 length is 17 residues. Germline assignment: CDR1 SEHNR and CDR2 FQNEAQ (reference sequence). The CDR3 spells CASSLDWGQGPYNEQFF. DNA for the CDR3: TGTGCCAGCAGCTTAGACTGGGGACAGGGGCCTTACAATGAGCAGTTCTTC.

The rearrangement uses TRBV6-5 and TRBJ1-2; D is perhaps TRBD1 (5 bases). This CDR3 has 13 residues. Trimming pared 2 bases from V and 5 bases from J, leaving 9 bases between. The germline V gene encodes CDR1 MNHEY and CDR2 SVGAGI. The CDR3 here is CASSYPEGYGYTF. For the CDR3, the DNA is TGTGCCAGCAGTTACCCCGAGGGGTATGGCTACACCTTC.

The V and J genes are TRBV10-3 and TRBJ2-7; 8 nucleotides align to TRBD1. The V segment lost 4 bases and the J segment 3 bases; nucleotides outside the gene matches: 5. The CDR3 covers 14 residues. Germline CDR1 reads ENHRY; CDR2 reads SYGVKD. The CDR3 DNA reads TGTGCCATCAGTGTCGGGACAGGTATCTACGAGCAGTACTTC. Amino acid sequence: CAISVGTGIYEQYF.